One sample yielded the 31 T cell receptor beta chains listed below, sequenced in a study of blood T cell repertoires in COVID-19. Measured with immunoSEQ multiplex PCR; TCRdb has only the in-frame clones, and not every one. Of around 220,000 clones in the sample, roughly 86% were seen once. The sample comprised peripheral blood. Receptors originate from a woman in her fifties or sixties with COVID-19, enrolled during active disease.

This rearrangement joins TRBV28 to TRBJ2-7; D gene uncertain. The CDR3 loop spans 13 amino acids. The ends were cut back, 5 bases at V and 2 bases at J, with 10 bases in the middle. From germline, CDR1 is MDHEN and CDR2 SYDVKM. CDR3 region: CASSTIRTYEQYV. In nucleotides, the CDR3 is TGTGCCAGCAGTACCATTAGAACCTACGAGCAGTACGTC.

This sequence joins TRBV6-5 and TRBJ2-7; 9 bases are shared with TRBD1. The V gene's germline CDR1 is MNHEY and CDR2 SVGAGI. CDR3 size: 16 residues. V shed 4 bases and J 2 bases; nucleotides not matched to a gene: 9. CDR3 DNA: TGTGCCAGCAGTTTCGGCCGGGACAGGGCGACCTACGAGCAGTACTTC. It yields the protein CASSFGRDRATYEQYF.

The rearrangement links TRBV12-3 or TRBV12-4 to TRBJ2-5, with TRBD2 as a possible D gene (6 bases). This CDR3 has 13 amino acids. The V end was cut by 3 bases, the J end by 5 bases, with 10 bases between. CDR3 sequence reads: CASSLNSGETQYF. CDR3 nucleotide sequence: TGTGCCAGCAGTTTGAACAGCGGGGAGACCCAGTACTTC.

The CDR3 DNA reads as TGCGCCAGCAGTGAGTGGACAAACCAAGAGACCCAGTACTTC. Translated: CASSEWTNQETQYF. The chain couples TRBV10-2 to TRBJ2-5, with a possible D match to TRBD1 (5 bases). This CDR3 has 14 amino acids. With 1 base removed from V and 0 bases from J, the gap between germline ends came to 6 bases. CDR1 is WSHSY, CDR2 SAAADI, per germline.

The V call is TRBV21-1, the J call TRBJ2-1; TRBD2, the table's D call, lacks a check against the DNA. TRBV21-1 is a recognized pseudogene. This CDR3 spans 14 amino acids. The DNA for the CDR3 is TGTGCCAGCAGCAAATGGGAGGGTTCCAATGAGCAGTTCTTC. It is translated as CASSKWEGSNEQFF.

The chain joins TRBV7-2 to TRBJ2-7; unclear D gene. This CDR3 has 14 residues. V was cut by 5 bases and J by 1 base, with 12 bases left in between. CDR1 is SGHTA, CDR2 FQGNSA, per germline. The CDR3 protein is CASSNVRSSYEQYF. The CDR3 DNA is TGTGCCAGCAGCAACGTTCGGAGTTCCTACGAGCAGTACTTC.

V and J are TRBV7-8 and TRBJ1-2; D perhaps matches TRBD1 (5 bases). The CDR3 covers 19 residues. V shed 1 base and J shed 8 bases, with 29 bases lying between them. CDR1 SGHVS and CDR2 FQNEAQ come from the germline V gene. CDR3 region: CASSLDLPGGSGFYGGYTF. In nucleotides, the CDR3 is TGTGCCAGCAGCTTAGATCTCCCCGGGGGGTCTGGGTTCTATGGCGGCTACACCTTC.

This clone has only a few counts. The J gene is TRBJ1-5, the V gene TRBV27; 10 bases map to TRBD1. The CDR3 length is 17 residues. V trimming: 2 bases; J trimming: 4 bases; junction bases outside the gene matches: 8. The germline CDR1 and CDR2 sequences are MNHEY and SMNVEV (reference sequence). The CDR3 region is CASSLNWDRGQNQPQHF. CDR3 nucleotides: TGTGCCAGCAGTTTAAATTGGGACAGGGGCCAAAATCAGCCCCAGCATTTT.

V and J are TRBV5-1 and TRBJ2-5; D remains ambiguous. Germline V lookup: CDR1 SGHRS, CDR2 YFSETQ. V shed 0 bases and J shed 1 base, with 7 bases lying between them. The CDR3 is 14 residues long. The CDR3 loop is CASSLGRVQETQYF. Written as DNA, the CDR3 is TGCGCCAGCAGCTTGGGACGGGTCCAAGAGACCCAGTACTTC.

The chain is built from TRBV11-2 and TRBJ2-3; TRBD2 is a possible D gene (6 bases). The V end lost 2 bases, the J end lost 7 bases, and 22 bases lay between the germline ends. CDR1 is SGHAT and CDR2 is FQNNGV in the germline V gene. The CDR3 runs 17 residues. CDR3 DNA: TGTGCCAGCAGCTTAATCCACGGGGTAGGCCGGGGGTATACGCAGTATTTT. Protein: CASSLIHGVGRGYTQYF.

The J gene is TRBJ2-1, the V gene TRBV7-8; 8 positions agree with TRBD1. Germline values: CDR1 SGHVS, CDR2 FQNEAQ. The CDR3 length is 16 residues. Trimming removed 5 bases from V and 1 base from J; junction bases left unmatched: 7. For the CDR3, the DNA is TGTGCCAGCAGCCATCCCCAGGGGGCTTCCTACAATGAGCAGTTCTTC. Its translation is CASSHPQGASYNEQFF.

This chain links TRBV21-1 with TRBJ1-5; the D call TRBD1 from the table was never checked on the DNA. TRBV21-1 is labeled a pseudogene. There are 17 residues in the CDR3. CDR3 nucleotides: TGTGCCAGCAGCGATAGGGGCAGGGGCCCGGGCAATCAGCCCCAGCATTTT. Its translation: CASSDRGRGPGNQPQHF.

The rearrangement uses TRBV15 and TRBJ2-1, with TRBD1 identical over 10 bases. The trim removed 5 bases at V and 6 bases at J, leaving 10 bases unmatched. Germline V gene sequence: CDR1 LNHNV, CDR2 YYDKDF (reference sequence). This CDR3 contains 16 residues. Here the CDR3 reads CATSPRPGQGGNEQFF. DNA for the CDR3: TGTGCCACCAGCCCTCGTCCCGGACAGGGGGGCAATGAGCAGTTCTTC.

This clone occurred once. The chain recombines TRBV19 with TRBJ2-7, with D possibly matching TRBD1 (5 bases). Germline V CDR1 and CDR2: LNHDA, SQIVND (reference sequence). The CDR3 is made up of 14 amino acids. The V end lost 1 base, the J end lost 6 bases, and 13 bases lay between the germline ends. In DNA, the CDR3 is TGTGCCAGTAGTATAGGCATCCAGGGTGCCGAGCAGTACGTC. The encoded protein is CASSIGIQGAEQYV.

J is TRBJ2-1 and V is TRBV6-2 or TRBV6-3, with D perhaps matching TRBD2 (6 bases). Germline V lookup: CDR1 MNHEY, CDR2 SVGEGT. With 2 bases removed from V and 7 bases from J, the gap between germline ends came to 12 bases. The length of the CDR3 is 14 residues. The chain's CDR3 is CASSYRAGPNEQFF. The DNA of the CDR3 is TGTGCCAGCAGTTACCGTGCGGGGCCAAATGAGCAGTTCTTC.

V usage is TRBV3-1 (or the pseudogene TRBV3-2) and J usage is TRBJ1-2, with D perhaps TRBD1 (5 bases). Germline CDR1 LGHDT, CDR2 YNNKEL (reference sequence). The CDR3 runs to 13 residues. The V end lost 4 bases, the J end lost 4 bases, and 10 bases lay between the germline ends. The CDR3: CASSRGRPYGYTF. CDR3 DNA: TGTGCCAGCAGCCGGGGCAGGCCCTATGGCTACACCTTC.

This clone came up a few times. This rearrangement joins TRBV5-1 to TRBJ2-3; TRBD2 matches at 7 bases. Trimming took 0 bases from V and 2 from J; bases not matched to a gene: 3. The CDR3 is 15 amino acids. Germline V gene data show CDR1 as SGHRS and CDR2 as YFSETQ. DNA of the CDR3: TGCGCCAGCAGCTTGGGGGAGGGCTTCACAGATACGCAGTATTTT. As protein: CASSLGEGFTDTQYF. Variable domain in full (rest from reference TRBV5-1 and TRBJ2-3): KAGVTQTPRYLIKTRGQQVTLSCSPISGHRSVSWYQQTPGQGLQFLFEYFSETQRNKGNFPGRFSGRQFSNSRSEMNVSTLELGDSALYLCASSLGEGFTDTQYFGPGTRLTVL.

The rearrangement links TRBV4-1 to TRBJ1-3; 11 nucleotides agree with TRBD1. Unmatched junction bases numbered 11, after V lost 4 bases and J lost 0 bases. CDR3 length equals 19 residues. The germline V gene has CDR1 MGHRA and CDR2 YSYEKL. CDR3 sequence reads: CASSLVGTGGTSSGNTIYF. CDR3 bases: TGCGCCAGCAGCCTAGTCGGGACAGGGGGAACCTCCTCTGGAAACACCATATATTTT.

The CDR3 nucleotides are TGTGCCAGCAGCCGGGGACAGGGGCAGCCCCAGCATTTT. This encodes CASSRGQGQPQHF. This chain connects TRBV3-1 (or the pseudogene TRBV3-2) to TRBJ1-5, with 10 bases matching TRBD1. Germline values: CDR1 LGHDT, CDR2 YNNKEL (reference sequence). The CDR3 spans 13 residues. The trim removed 4 bases at V and 7 bases at J, leaving 1 base unmatched.

The genes are TRBV2 and TRBJ1-3; D unclear. CDR3 length: 16 amino acids. V was clipped by 1 base and J by 0 bases, with 10 bases between them. Germline CDR1 and CDR2: SNHLY and FYNNEI. The CDR3 spells CASSEVERSSGNTIYF. The DNA for the CDR3 is TGTGCCAGCAGTGAAGTGGAGCGTAGCTCTGGAAACACCATATATTTT.

CDR3 residues: CASSEGTSSIYGYTF. The CDR3 DNA reads as TGTGCCAGCAGTGAAGGGACAAGCTCAATCTATGGCTACACCTTC. The chain uses TRBV6-1 and TRBJ1-2; a weak D match, TRBD1 (5 bases). There are 15 residues in the CDR3. V dropped 1 base and J dropped 4 bases, with 13 bases sitting between them. CDR1 is MNHNS, CDR2 SASEGT, per germline.

The chain couples TRBV5-1 to TRBJ1-1; 7 nucleotides align to TRBD1. The germline gives CDR1 SGHRS, CDR2 YFSETQ. The CDR3 consists of 15 residues. The V and J ends lost 5 bases and 2 bases, in that order; junction bases with no gene match: 9. The CDR3 loop is CASSGGGGPNTEAFF. In DNA form, the CDR3 reads TGCGCCAGCAGTGGAGGAGGGGGCCCCAACACTGAAGCTTTCTTT.

This clone came up a few times. The chain combines TRBV9 with TRBJ2-7; the D gene is possibly TRBD1 (6 bases). V was cut by 4 bases and J by 1 base, with 12 bases left in between. The germline V gene encodes CDR1 SGDLS and CDR2 YYNGEE. The CDR3 is 14 residues long. The CDR3 sequence is CASSSRQESYEQYF. The CDR3 DNA reads TGTGCCAGCAGCTCCAGACAGGAGTCCTACGAGCAGTACTTC.

The chain links TRBV5-1 to TRBJ1-3, with a tentative D call TRBD1 (6 bases). CDR1 is SGHRS, CDR2 YFSETQ, per germline. The ends were cut back, 0 bases at V and 9 bases at J, with 13 bases in the middle. The CDR3 length is 14 residues. CDR3 nucleotides: TGCGCCAGCAGCTTGGGGACAGCCCGGGGCACCATATATTTT. This encodes CASSLGTARGTIYF.

This chain links TRBV7-8 with TRBJ2-3; no clear D. Per germline, CDR1 SGHVS and CDR2 FQNEAQ. Trimming took 5 bases from V and 2 from J, leaving 17 bases between them. This CDR3 is 16 amino acids long. The CDR3 sequence is CASSPTAGYNTDTQYF. The CDR3 DNA sequence: TGTGCCAGCAGCCCAACCGCAGGATACAACACAGATACGCAGTATTTT.

The genes are TRBV30 and TRBJ1-6; D unresolved. This CDR3 has 12 residues. CDR1 and CDR2 (germline): GTSNPN, SVGIG (reference sequence). The ends were cut back, 1 base at V and 9 bases at J, with 7 bases in the middle. The CDR3 here is CAWSASGSPLHF. In nucleotides, the CDR3 is TGTGCCTGGAGTGCCTCAGGTTCACCCCTCCACTTT.

The chain recombines TRBV11-2 with TRBJ1-3, with unresolved D. CDR3 length equals 14 residues. Deletions cut 1 base from V and 3 bases from J, with 7 bases between. Germline V gene lookup returns CDR1 SGHAT and CDR2 FQNNGV. CDR3 nucleotide sequence: TGTGCCAGCAGCTTAGGGGGAGATGGAAACACCATATATTTT. Translating it yields CASSLGGDGNTIYF.

This clone is a singleton in its sample. The chain links TRBV11-2 to TRBJ1-2; possible D gene TRBD1, 6 bases. Germline lookup yields CDR1 SGHAT and CDR2 FQNNGV. Trimming took off 3 bases at V and 6 bases at J, with 14 bases between the two ends. This CDR3 comprises 14 residues. CDR3 residues: CASSLSRDINGYTF. The CDR3 bases are TGTGCCAGCAGCTTGTCCCGGGACATCAATGGCTACACCTTC.

The chain carries TRBV7-2 and TRBJ1-6; D is possibly TRBD1 (5 bases). V was clipped by 2 bases and J by 10 bases, with 9 bases between them. The CDR3 runs 13 residues. The germline gives CDR1 SGHTA, CDR2 FQGNSA. This chain's CDR3 is CASSLQGESPLHF. The CDR3 DNA reads as TGTGCCAGCAGCTTACAGGGTGAATCACCCCTCCACTTT. The whole variable domain, remainder taken from reference TRBV7-2 and TRBJ1-6, is GAGVSQSPSNKVTEKGKDVELRCDPISGHTALYWYRQSLGQGLEFLIYFQGNSAPDKSGLPSDRFSAERTGGSVSTLTIQRTQQEDSAVYLCASSLQGESPLHFGNGTRLTVT.

CDR3 in DNA: TGTGCCAGCAGCTTTCACAGTGAGCGGGGGGGCCGCGGCGGGGAGCTGTTTTTT. It is translated as CASSFHSERGGRGGELFF. This chain joins TRBV7-2 and TRBJ2-2; 10 bases agree with TRBD2. CDR1 is SGHTA and CDR2 is FQGNSA in the germline V gene. The junction had 14 bases not matched to a gene; V was cut back by 3 bases and J by 7 bases. The CDR3 spans 18 residues.

The chain joins TRBV6-5 to TRBJ1-1, with D perhaps TRBD1 (5 bases). CDR1 is MNHEY and CDR2 is SVGAGI in the germline V gene. The CDR3 runs 13 residues. The V end lost 6 bases, the J end lost 8 bases, and 16 bases lay between the germline ends. The CDR3 DNA follows: TGTGCCAGCAGCGACAGCTCCTGGGGCGAAGCTTTCTTT. Protein sequence: CASSDSSWGEAFF.